The rows below give T cell receptor beta chains drawn from one sample of a study of cytomegalovirus exposure and HLA in healthy donors. TCRdb's table, derived via immunoSEQ multiplex PCR, lists solely in-frame clones and lacks some. Of about 82,000 clones listed, over 75% are singletons. The sequencing input was PBMCs. Every receptor here comes from a man in his fifties or sixties in good health and CMV-seronegative. The CDR3 runs from the conserved cysteine through the conserved F or W. Fields, in order: V gene, J gene, D gene, clone size, CDR3 DNA, CDR3 protein. The D gene is left open where the match is weak. Size is stated for part of the rows, as once, few or many counts, or as a class when the clone is expanded.

v_call: TRBV6-1; j_call: TRBJ2-7; d_call: TRBD1; clone_size: NA; cdr3_nt: TGTGCCAGCAGTCTAGCCGGGACAGGGGTTGCCGAGCAGTACTTC; cdr3_aa: CASSLAGTGVAEQYF
v_call: TRBV19; j_call: TRBJ2-7; d_call: NA; clone_size: NA; cdr3_nt: TGTGCCAGTAGTATTACGGACTCATCCTCCTACGAGCAGTACTTC; cdr3_aa: CASSITDSSSYEQYF
v_call: TRBV19; j_call: TRBJ2-5; d_call: TRBD2; clone_size: NA; cdr3_nt: TGTGCCAGTAGTCTACAGTCTAGCGGGGGGGAGACCCAGTACTTC; cdr3_aa: CASSLQSSGGETQYF
v_call: TRBV11-2; j_call: TRBJ1-2; d_call: TRBD1; clone_size: NA; cdr3_nt: TGTGCCAGCAGCTCAGGGACAGGCCACTATGGCTACACCTTC; cdr3_aa: CASSSGTGHYGYTF
v_call: TRBV7-2; j_call: TRBJ1-5; d_call: NA; clone_size: NA; cdr3_nt: TGTGCCAGCAGCCCCGGGAGGGGGGAAAGTGGCCAGCATTTT; cdr3_aa: CASSPGRGESGQHF
v_call: TRBV5-4; j_call: TRBJ2-7; d_call: TRBD1; clone_size: NA; cdr3_nt: TGTGCCAGCAGCTCCCCGCAGGGGGCCGATGAGCAGTACTTC; cdr3_aa: CASSSPQGADEQYF
v_call: TRBV7-8; j_call: TRBJ2-3; d_call: NA; clone_size: NA; cdr3_nt: TGTGCCAGCAGCTTAGCCTTCAACAGGGTAACAGATACGCAGTATTTT; cdr3_aa: CASSLAFNRVTDTQYF
v_call: TRBV29-1; j_call: TRBJ2-3; d_call: NA; clone_size: NA; cdr3_nt: TGCAGCGTTGACCCAGGGGCAGATACGCAGTATTTT; cdr3_aa: CSVDPGADTQYF
v_call: TRBV6-1; j_call: TRBJ1-2; d_call: NA; clone_size: few; cdr3_nt: TGTGCCAGCAGTGAGGGAGACGACTATGGCTACACCTTC; cdr3_aa: CASSEGDDYGYTF
v_call: TRBV10-2; j_call: TRBJ2-1; d_call: NA; clone_size: NA; cdr3_nt: TGCGCCAGCAGGGATCGAGACAGAGACCTCAATGAGCAGTTCTTC; cdr3_aa: CASRDRDRDLNEQFF
v_call: TRBV5-1; j_call: TRBJ2-1; d_call: NA; clone_size: NA; cdr3_nt: TGCGCCAGCAGCTTGGAGGGGAATGAGCAGTTCTTC; cdr3_aa: CASSLEGNEQFF
v_call: TRBV6-5; j_call: TRBJ2-3; d_call: NA; clone_size: NA; cdr3_nt: TGTGCCAGCAGTTACCCCGGCACAGATACGCAGTATTTT; cdr3_aa: CASSYPGTDTQYF
v_call: TRBV12-5; j_call: TRBJ2-1; d_call: NA; clone_size: NA; cdr3_nt: TGTGCTAGTGGGCCCGGGGTCTTTTCCGATGAGCAGTTCTTC; cdr3_aa: CASGPGVFSDEQFF
v_call: TRBV15; j_call: TRBJ2-6; d_call: NA; clone_size: NA; cdr3_nt: TGTGCCACCAGCAGAGATAGAGGCTCTGGGGCCAACGTCCTGACTTTC; cdr3_aa: CATSRDRGSGANVLTF
v_call: TRBV6-5; j_call: TRBJ1-3; d_call: TRBD1; clone_size: few; cdr3_nt: TGTGCCAGCAGTTACGGGACAGGGGCATACACCATATATTTT; cdr3_aa: CASSYGTGAYTIYF
v_call: TRBV5-8; j_call: TRBJ2-4; d_call: NA; clone_size: NA; cdr3_nt: TGTGCCAGCAGCCTCGAGGGCAGTGGGTGGAGCAAAAACATTCAGTACTTC; cdr3_aa: CASSLEGSGWSKNIQYF
v_call: TRBV20-1; j_call: TRBJ2-5; d_call: NA; clone_size: few; cdr3_nt: TGCAGTGCTCGGACTGGGCAGACCCAGTACTTC; cdr3_aa: CSARTGQTQYF
v_call: TRBV5-1; j_call: TRBJ2-3; d_call: TRBD1; clone_size: NA; cdr3_nt: TGCGCCAGCAGCTTGGGACAGGGCGGCACAGATACGCAGTATTTT; cdr3_aa: CASSLGQGGTDTQYF
v_call: TRBV10-2; j_call: TRBJ1-5; d_call: NA; clone_size: NA; cdr3_nt: TGCGCCACCGACGCCGGCGGCGATCAGCCCCAGCATTTT; cdr3_aa: CATDAGGDQPQHF
v_call: TRBV10-3; j_call: TRBJ1-3; d_call: NA; clone_size: NA; cdr3_nt: TGTGCCATCAGTCTGGGGACAAGCTCTGGAAACACCATATATTTT; cdr3_aa: CAISLGTSSGNTIYF
v_call: TRBV25-1; j_call: TRBJ1-2; d_call: NA; clone_size: once; cdr3_nt: TGTGCCAGCAGTGAATCGGGGGGTGGTGGCTACACCTTC; cdr3_aa: CASSESGGGGYTF
v_call: TRBV5-1; j_call: TRBJ2-1; d_call: NA; clone_size: NA; cdr3_nt: TGCGCCAGCAGCTTGATAGCAGGGGAAAACAATGAGCAGTTCTTC; cdr3_aa: CASSLIAGENNEQFF
v_call: TRBV18; j_call: TRBJ2-6; d_call: NA; clone_size: few; cdr3_nt: TGTGCCAGCTCACGGTGGGGAGAGGCTGGGGCCAACGTCCTGACTTTC; cdr3_aa: CASSRWGEAGANVLTF
v_call: TRBV19; j_call: TRBJ2-7; d_call: TRBD2; clone_size: NA; cdr3_nt: TGTGCCAGTAGTACCGGGACTAGCTCCTACGAGCAGTACTTC; cdr3_aa: CASSTGTSSYEQYF
v_call: TRBV19; j_call: TRBJ1-4; d_call: NA; clone_size: NA; cdr3_nt: TGTGCCAGTAGTATAGTAGTGGCTGGAAGGGAGTCTGAAAAACTGTTTTTT; cdr3_aa: CASSIVVAGRESEKLFF
v_call: TRBV6-6; j_call: TRBJ2-7; d_call: NA; clone_size: NA; cdr3_nt: TGTGCCAGCAGTTACTCCGACAGCAGTCGGTACTTC; cdr3_aa: CASSYSDSSRYF
v_call: TRBV4-1; j_call: TRBJ1-5; d_call: TRBD1; clone_size: NA; cdr3_nt: TGCGCCAGCAGCCCTCAGGAGGGGGCGCGTATTGGTCAGCCCCAGCATTTT; cdr3_aa: CASSPQEGARIGQPQHF
v_call: TRBV7-9; j_call: TRBJ1-6; d_call: NA; clone_size: NA; cdr3_nt: TGTGCCAGCAGCTTATGGCAGGGGTTATCCTATAATTCACCCCTCCACTTT; cdr3_aa: CASSLWQGLSYNSPLHF
v_call: TRBV7-2; j_call: TRBJ2-3; d_call: TRBD1; clone_size: NA; cdr3_nt: TGTGCCAGCAGCTCGAACAGCCTGGGACAGGCACGCACAGATACGCAGTATTTT; cdr3_aa: CASSSNSLGQARTDTQYF
v_call: TRBV7-4; j_call: TRBJ1-6; d_call: NA; clone_size: NA; cdr3_nt: TGTGCCAGCAGCTTAGAAAGGGAGAGTTACCATTATGATTCACCCCTCCACTTT; cdr3_aa: CASSLERESYHYDSPLHF
v_call: TRBV2; j_call: TRBJ1-6; d_call: NA; clone_size: few; cdr3_nt: TGTGCCAGCAGACAGTATAATTCACCCCTCCACTTT; cdr3_aa: CASRQYNSPLHF
v_call: TRBV10-1; j_call: TRBJ2-7; d_call: TRBD2; clone_size: NA; cdr3_nt: TGCGCCAGCAGTGAGGCCCTAGCGGGGTACTACGAGCAGTACTTC; cdr3_aa: CASSEALAGYYEQYF
v_call: TRBV30; j_call: TRBJ1-2; d_call: NA; clone_size: NA; cdr3_nt: TGTGCCTGGACCTCGACAGCTAACTATGGCTACACCTTC; cdr3_aa: CAWTSTANYGYTF
v_call: TRBV5-1; j_call: TRBJ2-1; d_call: NA; clone_size: NA; cdr3_nt: TGCGCCAGCAGCTTGGACGGCCTAGCGAGGGATGAGCAGTTCTTC; cdr3_aa: CASSLDGLARDEQFF
v_call: TRBV6-1; j_call: TRBJ2-5; d_call: NA; clone_size: NA; cdr3_nt: TGTGCCAGCAGTACACGGGGAAGAGAGTATGAGACCCAGTACTTC; cdr3_aa: CASSTRGREYETQYF
v_call: TRBV2; j_call: TRBJ2-4; d_call: TRBD1; clone_size: NA; cdr3_nt: TGTGCCAGCAGGGGACAGGGACGATTAGCCAAAAACATTCAGTACTTC; cdr3_aa: CASRGQGRLAKNIQYF
v_call: TRBV19; j_call: TRBJ1-5; d_call: TRBD1; clone_size: NA; cdr3_nt: TGTGCCAGTACCGCCGACAGGGACAGGAGCAATCAGCCTCAGCATTTT; cdr3_aa: CASTADRDRSNQPQHF
v_call: TRBV27; j_call: TRBJ2-1; d_call: TRBD1; clone_size: NA; cdr3_nt: TGTGCCAGCAGTGCTGACAGGGGGCGTTTGTATGAGCAGTTCTTC; cdr3_aa: CASSADRGRLYEQFF
v_call: TRBV7-6; j_call: TRBJ2-3; d_call: TRBD2; clone_size: NA; cdr3_nt: TGTGCCAGCAGCTTCGGGGGGGCTAACACAGATACGCAGTATTTT; cdr3_aa: CASSFGGANTDTQYF
v_call: TRBV14; j_call: TRBJ2-1; d_call: NA; clone_size: NA; cdr3_nt: TGTGCCAGCAGCCAAAGGCAGGGGATCTACAATGAGCAGTTCTTC; cdr3_aa: CASSQRQGIYNEQFF
v_call: TRBV18; j_call: TRBJ2-5; d_call: NA; clone_size: once; cdr3_nt: TGTGCCAGCTCTCTTCTTAGGAGCTCCCAAGAGACCCAGTACTTC; cdr3_aa: CASSLLRSSQETQYF
v_call: TRBV11-1; j_call: TRBJ2-1; d_call: NA; clone_size: NA; cdr3_nt: TGTGCCAGCAGCTCGTCCCCATCAACAGGGCAGTACGAGCAGTTCTTC; cdr3_aa: CASSSSPSTGQYEQFF
v_call: TRBV7-2; j_call: TRBJ2-2; d_call: NA; clone_size: NA; cdr3_nt: TGTGCCAGCAGTGACGGGGTGGCCACCGGGGAGCTGTTTTTT; cdr3_aa: CASSDGVATGELFF
v_call: TRBV5-1; j_call: TRBJ2-5; d_call: TRBD2; clone_size: NA; cdr3_nt: TGCGCCAGCAGCTTGGCCCTAGCGGGGGTCGGGGAGACCCAGTACTTC; cdr3_aa: CASSLALAGVGETQYF
v_call: TRBV5-1; j_call: TRBJ2-5; d_call: NA; clone_size: NA; cdr3_nt: TGCGCCAGCAGCTCCCCAGACCAAGAGACCCAGTACTTC; cdr3_aa: CASSSPDQETQYF
v_call: TRBV6-5; j_call: TRBJ1-1; d_call: TRBD1; clone_size: few; cdr3_nt: TGTGCCAGCAGTTACGACAGGGGAATCACTGAAGCTTTCTTT; cdr3_aa: CASSYDRGITEAFF
v_call: TRBV10-3; j_call: TRBJ2-3; d_call: TRBD1; clone_size: NA; cdr3_nt: TGTGCCTCGAGTCCGGGACAGACGGGAGATACGCAGTATTTT; cdr3_aa: CASSPGQTGDTQYF
v_call: TRBV4-1; j_call: TRBJ2-2; d_call: TRBD2; clone_size: NA; cdr3_nt: TGCGCCAGCAGCCAACGAGCGGGGCTCAACACCGGGGAGCTGTTTTTT; cdr3_aa: CASSQRAGLNTGELFF
v_call: TRBV30; j_call: TRBJ2-1; d_call: NA; clone_size: few; cdr3_nt: TGTGCCTGGAGTGCCAACGGTCCGAATGAGCAGTTCTTC; cdr3_aa: CAWSANGPNEQFF
v_call: TRBV6-1; j_call: TRBJ1-2; d_call: NA; clone_size: NA; cdr3_nt: TGTGCCAGCAGGAAGGACGGGGGAAACTATGGCTACACCTTC; cdr3_aa: CASRKDGGNYGYTF
v_call: TRBV28; j_call: TRBJ2-7; d_call: NA; clone_size: NA; cdr3_nt: TGTGCCAGCGGACAACGCGAGCAGTACTTC; cdr3_aa: CASGQREQYF
v_call: TRBV19; j_call: TRBJ2-2; d_call: NA; clone_size: NA; cdr3_nt: TGTGCCAGTAGTAACCGGCAGGCCCCGAACACCGGGGAGCTGTTTTTT; cdr3_aa: CASSNRQAPNTGELFF